These T cell receptor beta chains were read from a single sample in a study of T-cell memory formation after mild COVID-19. Using its own MiXCR run on the 5' RACE reads, TCRdb lists one record per CDR3 protein. The top ten clones hold less than 1.5% of a sample with fewer than 50,000 distinct CDR3 sequences, 7.3% of them seen once. The specimen was PBMCs or a T cell subset sorted from them (not recorded which). The receptor set was obtained from a man younger than 30 who had mild COVID-19 (a few samples of this study predate the infection). Cell type and time point are not known. CDR3s include the opening cysteine and the closing phenylalanine or tryptophan. D genes are given only for firm matches. Part of the rows lack a size; the others show once, few, many or a class for expanded clones.

d_call j_call clone_size v_call cdr3_nt cdr3_aa
TRBD1 TRBJ2-5 few TRBV5-1 TGCGCCAGCAGCACGGGACAGGGGGGAGAGACCCAGTACTTC CASSTGQGGETQYF
- TRBJ1-2 - TRBV5-6 TGTGCCAGCAGCTTGGAGGGGAACCTCTATGGCTACACCTTC CASSLEGNLYGYTF
TRBD2 TRBJ2-3 few TRBV4-3 TGCGCCAGCAGCCCGCTAGCGGGCCGCCCCCAAACGCAGTATTTT CASSPLAGRPQTQYF
- TRBJ1-2 - TRBV11-2 TGTGCCAGCAGCTCCCTCTCTATCGGACAGTCTAACTATGGCTACACCTTC CASSSLSIGQSNYGYTF
- TRBJ1-6 many TRBV25-1 TGTGCCGGCCCCGTTGGCAACTATTCACCCCTCCACTTT CAGPVGNYSPLHF
- TRBJ2-5 many TRBV6-5 TGTGCCAGCACCGGACCTTCGGGGACCCAGTACTTC CASTGPSGTQYF
- TRBJ2-5 - TRBV10-3 TGTGCCATCAGGGGGGGGACAGGAGAGACCCAGTACTTC CAIRGGTGETQYF
- TRBJ2-1 - TRBV3-1 TGTGCCAGCAGCCAAGAATCCGGCGGGAATGAGCAGTTCTTC CASSQESGGNEQFF
- TRBJ1-2 few TRBV5-1 TGCGCCAGCAGCTTGGCCCAGGAGCAGTATGGCTACACCTTC CASSLAQEQYGYTF
- TRBJ2-1 - TRBV7-9 TGTGCCAGCAGCCCAAGCAAGGGGGTTGGCGAGCAGTTCTTC CASSPSKGVGEQFF
TRBD1 TRBJ2-3 many TRBV12-3/TRBV12-4 TGTGCCAGCAGTTTGTATGGGACAGGGAATACGCAGTATTTT CASSLYGTGNTQYF
- TRBJ1-2 few TRBV7-9 TGTGCCAGCAGCTTATATGCGGGCTACACCTTC CASSLYAGYTF
- TRBJ2-5 - TRBV5-1 TGCGCCAGCAGCTCCAGGTCCCGGTCCGTAGAGACCCAGTACTTC CASSSRSRSVETQYF
TRBD1 TRBJ1-4 - TRBV4-3 TGCGCCAGCAGCCAAGGACTGGACAGGGCTGGAAAACTGTTTTTT CASSQGLDRAGKLFF
- TRBJ2-5 many TRBV5-1 TGCGCCAGCAGCCGGTTTACACAGAAAGAGACCCAGTACTTC CASSRFTQKETQYF
- TRBJ2-3 few TRBV12-3/TRBV12-4 TGTGCCAGCAGACGGGGCTCAGAGGATACGCAGTATTTT CASRRGSEDTQYF
- TRBJ2-6 few TRBV27 TGTGCCAGCAGCCGGGGTCGAGCCTCTGGGGCCAACGTCCTGACTTTC CASSRGRASGANVLTF
- TRBJ2-3 many TRBV6-2/TRBV6-3 TGTGCCAGCAGTTACTCCGTCGCTAGCACAGATACGCAGTATTTT CASSYSVASTDTQYF
TRBD2 TRBJ2-1 - TRBV6-1 TGTGCCAGCAGTGCTACCCCCACGACTAGCCTCGGGGACAATGAGCAGTTCTTC CASSATPTTSLGDNEQFF
- TRBJ2-2 - TRBV12-3/TRBV12-4 TGTGCCAGCAGTCCAAGAGTCGTGGGGGATCAAAGGGAGCTGTTTTTT CASSPRVVGDQRELFF
TRBD2 TRBJ2-1 many TRBV29-1 TGCAGCGTGGCCCTTATAGCGGGGGGCTACAATGAGCAGTTCTTC CSVALIAGGYNEQFF
- TRBJ2-7 few TRBV7-2 TGTGCCAGCAGCTTAAGTATGTCAGATCCCTACGAGCAGTACTTC CASSLSMSDPYEQYF
TRBD1 TRBJ2-5 few TRBV2 TGTGCCAGCAGTGGGGACAGAAATGCGCGGAACTTC CASSGDRNARNF
TRBD1 TRBJ2-7 - TRBV20-1 TGCAGTGCAACCGGGACAGGGAGCTCCTACGAGCGGTACTTC CSATGTGSSYERYF
- TRBJ2-3 - TRBV6-2/TRBV6-3 TGTGCCAGCAGCGACATCGGGTATACGCAGTATTTT CASSDIGYTQYF
- TRBJ2-2 - TRBV20-1 TGCAGTGCTAGAGACTTCCTTCGGGGGAATACCGGGGAGCTGTTTTTT CSARDFLRGNTGELFF
- TRBJ1-1 - TRBV4-3 TGCGCCAGCAGTTGGGGGGCGAACACTGAAGCTTTCTTT CASSWGANTEAFF
TRBD1 TRBJ2-1 - TRBV5-1 TGCGCCAGCAGCCAAAAACCGGGACAGGGGCAATCAGAGCAGTTCTTC CASSQKPGQGQSEQFF
- TRBJ1-3 - TRBV7-3 TGTGCCAGCAGCTTAACGGGTCCGACTCTCTCTGGAAACACCATATATTTT CASSLTGPTLSGNTIYF
TRBD1 TRBJ2-5 - TRBV7-6 TGTGCCAGCAGCTTAGCGCCACAGGGGGCGGGTGAGACCCAGTACTTC CASSLAPQGAGETQYF
- TRBJ1-6 - TRBV7-3 TGTGCCAGCAGCTTACTCCCAGTGGGGGAAAATAATTCACCCCTCCACTTT CASSLLPVGENNSPLHF
- TRBJ1-4 many TRBV4-3 TGCGCCAGCAGCCAAGAACAGCTTGCAACTAATGAAAAACTGTTTTTT CASSQEQLATNEKLFF